The 16 T cell receptor beta chains below come from one sample, sequenced in a study of T cells in Graves' hyperthyroidism and ophthalmopathy. The CDR3 regions of TCR beta were amplified from RNA transcripts. HTBI primers were the set used in a first-round RT-PCR of the TCR CDR3. In TCRdb, the multiplex PCR reads were re-called with MiXCR into one record per CDR3 protein. The sample has some 350,000 distinct CDR3 sequences, approximately 14% seen once. The sample taken for sequencing was blood. The source is a woman in her fifties or sixties with Graves' ophthalmopathy.

In this sample, this clonotype turned up many times. The chain has TRBV9 and TRBJ2-1; possible D gene TRBD2, 5 bases. Germline V gene data show CDR1 as SGDLS and CDR2 as YYNGEE. V was shortened by 0 bases and J by 0 bases, with 7 bases between the two germline ends. The CDR3 extends over 15 amino acids. The CDR3, as DNA: TGTGCCAGCAGCGTAGTTGGGAGCTCCTACAATGAGCAGTTCTTC. Amino acid sequence: CASSVVGSSYNEQFF.

In this sample, this clonotype turned up a few times. At one of its ends the junction is not consistent with the germline gene, which may arise from a read error. This chain links TRBV5-1 with TRBJ2-3; 7 nucleotides line up with TRBD1. CDR1 and CDR2 from the germline V gene are SGHRS and YFSETQ. The CDR3 runs 15 residues. CDR3 loop: CTSSLGGQVPDTQYF. CDR3 in DNA: TGCACCAGCAGCTTGGGCGGACAGGTCCCAGATACGCAGTATTTT.

This clonotype was picked up one time. The V and J genes are TRBV11-2 and TRBJ2-2; D is unclear. Trimming pared 1 base from V and 5 bases from J, leaving 11 bases between. The CDR3 contains 15 residues. Germline assignment: CDR1 SGHAT and CDR2 FQNNGV. The CDR3 region has the DNA TGTGCCAGCAGCTTAGCTGGGTATGGGACCGGGGAGCTGTTTTTT. Its protein product is CASSLAGYGTGELFF.

This clonotype was seen at least ten times. CDR3 nucleotides: TGTGCCAGCAGTTCAGGGGGTGGTGGCTCCTACAATGAGCAGTTCTTC. Translating gives CASSSGGGGSYNEQFF. J is TRBJ2-1 and V is TRBV28; 7 bases are shared with TRBD1. This CDR3 is built from 16 residues. CDR1 MDHEN and CDR2 SYDVKM come from the germline V gene. The V segment lost 4 bases and the J segment 0 bases; nucleotides outside the gene matches: 6.

For this clonotype: It may be a read error: a sequence one base away is much more abundant. The genes are TRBV6-1 and TRBJ2-2; TRBD2 aligns across 8 bases. The CDR3 spans 19 residues. Germline V lookup: CDR1 MNHNS, CDR2 SASEGT. Here the CDR3 reads CASSGSLRKSGSDTGGLFF. DNA of the CDR3: TGTGCCAGCAGTGGGTCATTAAGGAAAAGCGGGAGTGACACCGGGGGGCTGTTTTTT.

With respect to this clonotype: A much larger clone lies one base from this, so it may be a read error. The chain uses TRBV18 and TRBJ1-5; tentatively, D is TRBD1 (5 bases). V was pared by 3 bases and J by 0 bases, with 12 bases between. The CDR3 is 16 amino acids. CDR1 is KGHSH and CDR2 is LQKENI in the germline V gene. The CDR3 nucleotides are TGTGCCAGCTCACCGGGCAGGGCCTATAGCAATCAGCCCCAGCATTTT. It specifies CASSPGRAYSNQPQHF.

This clonotype was seen ten or more times. The rearrangement joins TRBV7-2 to TRBJ2-3; no clear D gene. This CDR3 contains 16 residues. The germline gives CDR1 SGHTA, CDR2 FQGNSA. V was shortened by 4 bases and J by 2 bases, with 16 bases between the two germline ends. Written as DNA, the CDR3 is TGTGCCAGCAGCTCAATCCTATCGTCCTTCACAGATACGCAGTATTTT. Residues: CASSSILSSFTDTQYF. Complete variable domain (other parts from reference TRBV7-2 and TRBJ2-3): GAGVSQSPSNKVTEKGKDVELRCDPISGHTALYWYRQSLGQGLEFLIYFQGNSAPDKSGLPSDRFSAERTGGSVSTLTIQRTQQEDSAVYLCASSSILSSFTDTQYFGPGTRLTVL.

This clonotype was found many times. The V call is TRBV24-1, the J call TRBJ2-3; D perhaps matches TRBD2 (5 bases). Looked up from germline, CDR1 is KGHDR and CDR2 is SFDVKD. This CDR3 is built from 17 residues. V was trimmed by 1 base and J by 0 bases, leaving 13 bases between them. Here the CDR3 DNA reads TGTGCCACCAGTGATTTCCAAGGGCGGACTAGCACAGATACGCAGTATTTT. It specifies CATSDFQGRTSTDTQYF.

The sample holds many counts of this clonotype. Compared with germline, one end of the junction differs, possibly owing to a read error. This chain uses TRBV12-3 or TRBV12-4 with TRBJ2-5; D might be TRBD2 (6 bases). This CDR3 has 17 residues. The CDR3 here is CASSLEVEWGVQETQYF. The CDR3, as DNA: TGTGCCAGCAGCTTAGAGGTAGAATGGGGGGTGCAAGAGACCCAGTACTTC.

This clonotype appeared many times. The genes are TRBV12-3 or TRBV12-4 and TRBJ2-2, with unresolved D. The CDR3 extends over 12 amino acids. V lost 3 bases, J lost 7 bases, and 6 bases lay in between. CDR3 DNA: TGTGCCAGCAGTTTTTCGGGCGGGGAGCTGTTTTTT. Its protein product is CASSFSGGELFF.

This clonotype was observed a few times. The CDR3 DNA sequence: TGTGCCAGCAGTTGGGGAGGTGCAACCGGGGAGCTGTTTTTT. The encoded protein is CASSWGGATGELFF. The chain couples TRBV6-2 or TRBV6-3 to TRBJ2-2; D might be TRBD2 (6 bases). V was pared by 4 bases and J by 5 bases, with 11 bases between. The germline V gene has CDR1 MNHEY and CDR2 SVGEGT. This CDR3 is 14 amino acids long.

The CDR3 loop is CASSIQGALSYEQYF. The DNA for the CDR3 is TGTGCCAGCAGCATACAGGGGGCCCTCTCCTACGAGCAGTACTTC. This rearrangement joins TRBV11-2 to TRBJ2-7, with 9 bases lining up with TRBD1. CDR1 SGHAT and CDR2 FQNNGV come from the germline V gene. CDR3 size: 15 residues. Trimming took 5 bases from V and 0 from J; bases not matched to a gene: 5.

The gene calls are TRBV9 and TRBJ1-2, with D perhaps TRBD1 (5 bases). V was trimmed by 3 bases and J by 7 bases, leaving 13 bases between them. The CDR3 is 13 amino acids. CDR1 and CDR2 (germline): SGDLS, YYNGEE. CDR3 DNA: TGTGCCAGCAGCGGGGCCTCAGGGAGTGGCTACACCTTC. This sequence encodes CASSGASGSGYTF.

There are many counts of this clonotype. J is TRBJ2-7 and V is TRBV27; 7 nucleotides match TRBD1. The V gene end was trimmed by 3 bases and the J gene end by 5 bases; junction bases not matched to a gene: 7. Germline V gene data show CDR1 as MNHEY and CDR2 as SMNVEV (reference sequence). CDR3 size: 14 residues. The CDR3 DNA follows: TGTGCCAGCAGTTTCGCGACAGGGTCCAACGAGCAGTACTTC. Its protein product is CASSFATGSNEQYF.

As regards this clonotype: This may be a read error, as it is one base from a much larger clone. The CDR3 DNA is TGTGCCAGCAGTCGATCTGGGGCCAACGTCCCGACTTTC. It is translated as CASSRSGANVPTF. The chain combines TRBV12-3 or TRBV12-4 with TRBJ2-6; D may be TRBD1 (5 bases). The CDR3 is made up of 13 amino acids.

Ten or more counts support this clonotype. The chain couples TRBV2 to TRBJ2-3, with D tentatively TRBD1 or TRBD2 (5 bases each). The CDR3 length is 13 residues. In germline, CDR1 is SNHLY, CDR2 FYNNEI. V lost 8 bases and J 3 bases, leaving 12 bases between the germline ends. Written as DNA, the CDR3 is TGTGCCAGCGCCGGGACCCGAACAGATACGCAGTATTTT. Translation gives CASAGTRTDTQYF.